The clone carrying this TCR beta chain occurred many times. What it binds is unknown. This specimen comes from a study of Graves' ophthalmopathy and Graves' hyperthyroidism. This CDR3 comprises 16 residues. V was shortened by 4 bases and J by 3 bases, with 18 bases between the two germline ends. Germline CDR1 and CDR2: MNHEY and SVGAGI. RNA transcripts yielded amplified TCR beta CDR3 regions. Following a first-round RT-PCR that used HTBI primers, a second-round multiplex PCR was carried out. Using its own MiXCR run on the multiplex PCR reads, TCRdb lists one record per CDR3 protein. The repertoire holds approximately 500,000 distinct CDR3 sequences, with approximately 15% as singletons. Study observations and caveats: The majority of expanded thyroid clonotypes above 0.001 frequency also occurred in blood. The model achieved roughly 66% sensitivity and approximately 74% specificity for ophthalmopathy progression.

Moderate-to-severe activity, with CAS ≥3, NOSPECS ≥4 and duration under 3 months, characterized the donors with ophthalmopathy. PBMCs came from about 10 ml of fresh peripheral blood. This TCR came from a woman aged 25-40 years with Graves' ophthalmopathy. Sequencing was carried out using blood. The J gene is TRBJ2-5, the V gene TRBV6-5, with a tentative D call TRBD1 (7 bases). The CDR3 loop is CASSFLSGGYEETQYF. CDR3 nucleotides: TGTGCCAGCAGTTTCCTCTCAGGGGGGTATGAAGAGACCCAGTACTTC.